These 27 T cell receptor beta chains were all obtained from the same sample, sequenced in a study of blood T cells in healthy people across ages. Alongside a J-beta primer mix, a sample-barcoded 5' primer served in a second PCR lasting roughly 7 to 12 cycles. From the 5' RACE reads, TCRdb called clonotypes with MiXCR, one entry per CDR3 protein. The data show 800,000 to 950,000 distinct CDR3 sequences, around 49% seen once. The sequencing input was blood. These receptors were taken from a man aged 25 to 40 in good health.

V usage is TRBV6-5 and J usage is TRBJ2-5; D gene unclear. Germline values: CDR1 MNHEY, CDR2 SVGAGI. The CDR3 covers 13 residues. Trimming pared 2 bases from V and 6 bases from J, leaving 10 bases between. In DNA form, the CDR3 reads TGTGCCAGCAGTTACAGTAGGGTCCAGACCCAGTACTTC. It encodes CASSYSRVQTQYF.

This sequence joins TRBV9 and TRBJ2-5; 10 positions agree with TRBD2. CDR1 and CDR2 (germline): SGDLS, YYNGEE. V was pared by 4 bases and J by 4 bases, with 10 bases of the junction left unmatched. This CDR3 comprises 16 residues. The CDR3 coding sequence is TGTGCCAGCAGCACCGATGCTAGCGGGGGACGAGAGACCCAGTACTTC. Amino acids: CASSTDASGGRETQYF.

The gene calls are TRBV20-1 and TRBJ2-3; 9 nucleotides match TRBD2. The ends lost 5 bases at V and 11 bases at J; junction bases unmatched: 14. This CDR3 comprises 14 residues. In germline, CDR1 is DFQATT, CDR2 SNEGSKA (reference sequence). In DNA form, the CDR3 reads TGCAGTGCTGGGGCTAGCGGGGAACTCTCTGGGCAGTATTTT. Translation gives CSAGASGELSGQYF.

This rearrangement joins TRBV4-2 to TRBJ2-2; D is uncertain. The CDR3 extends over 15 amino acids. V was shortened by 4 bases and J by 6 bases, with 15 bases between the two germline ends. Germline V gene lookup returns CDR1 LGHNA and CDR2 YNFKEQ. CDR3 sequence reads: CASSPQDGSPGELFF. For the CDR3, the DNA is TGTGCCAGCAGCCCGCAGGACGGATCCCCCGGGGAGCTGTTTTTT.

V gene TRBV18 combines with J gene TRBJ2-1; D is undetermined. The V and J ends lost 3 bases and 9 bases respectively, with 12 bases between them. Germline assignment: CDR1 KGHSH and CDR2 LQKENI. The CDR3 is 13 amino acids. CDR3 protein: CASSPETLSEQFF. The CDR3 nucleotides are TGTGCCAGCTCACCCGAGACCTTAAGTGAGCAGTTCTTC.

This clonotype was counted a few times. The chain recombines TRBV20-1 with TRBJ2-7, with 8 bases matching TRBD1. Germline V gene lookup returns CDR1 DFQATT and CDR2 SNEGSKA (reference sequence). The CDR3 spans 13 residues. Trimming took 7 bases from V and 0 from J; bases not matched to a gene: 5. CDR3 region: CSGIGQGSYEQYF. Written as DNA, the CDR3 is TGCAGTGGTATCGGACAGGGCTCCTACGAGCAGTACTTC.

This clonotype showed up many times. The chain joins TRBV9 to TRBJ2-7; 11 bases are a match to TRBD1. CDR1 SGDLS and CDR2 YYNGEE come from the germline V gene. J was trimmed by 3 bases and V by 4 bases; bases with no gene match: 6. The CDR3 loop spans 15 amino acids. The CDR3 sequence is CASSIGQGAGYEQYF. The CDR3 region has the DNA TGTGCCAGCAGCATCGGACAGGGGGCCGGCTACGAGCAGTACTTC.

The chain combines TRBV5-1 with TRBJ1-5, with D hard to call. The CDR3 spans 15 residues. Germline CDR1 SGHRS, CDR2 YFSETQ. V lost 0 bases and J 1 base, leaving 8 bases between the germline ends. The DNA of the CDR3 is TGCGCCAGCAGCTTGGAGTTCGGGAGCAATCAGCCCCAGCATTTT. Encoded protein: CASSLEFGSNQPQHF.

J is TRBJ2-7 and V is TRBV20-1; possibly TRBD1 for D (6 bases). CDR1 is DFQATT and CDR2 is SNEGSKA in the germline V gene (reference sequence). Deletions cut 5 bases from V and 0 bases from J, with 14 bases between. The length of the CDR3 is 14 residues. This CDR3 reads CSAPTGTSSYEQYF. The CDR3 DNA is TGCAGTGCTCCCACCGGGACAAGCTCCTACGAGCAGTACTTC.

This clonotype was counted ten times or more. The V call is TRBV27, the J call TRBJ2-1, with D possibly being TRBD1 (5 bases). CDR3 size: 13 residues. Germline V CDR1 and CDR2: MNHEY, SMNVEV (reference sequence). The V and J ends lost 5 bases and 9 bases respectively, with 14 bases between them. This CDR3 reads CASSVGHSGEQFF. CDR3 nucleotides: TGTGCCAGCAGTGTCGGACATTCGGGTGAGCAGTTCTTC.

The V and J genes are TRBV28 and TRBJ2-7; D uncertain. Trimming took 9 bases from V and 7 from J, leaving 13 bases between them. CDR1 and CDR2 (germline): MDHEN, SYDVKM. The CDR3 totals 11 residues. Here the CDR3 reads CASNFGVEQYF. CDR3 in DNA: TGTGCCAGTAACTTTGGGGTTGAGCAGTACTTC.

Of note for this clonotype: This is likely a read error, given that the CDR3 carries no conserved phenylalanine or tryptophan at its end. V usage is TRBV29-1 and J usage is TRBJ1-2; 11 bases fit TRBD1. J lost 3 bases, V lost 7 bases, and 10 bases had no gene match. Germline lookup yields CDR1 SQVTM and CDR2 ANQGSEA. The CDR3 covers 15 residues. In DNA, the CDR3 is TGCAGCGCCGCCGGGACAGGGGGAACCTACTATGGCTACACCCTC. It codes for CSAAGTGGTYYGYTL.

This clonotype was seen a handful of times. One end of the junction fails to match germline, which may point to a read error. J is TRBJ1-4 and V is TRBV25-1, with D possibly matching TRBD1 (6 bases). Germline lookup yields CDR1 MGHDK and CDR2 SYGVNS. The CDR3 extends over 16 amino acids. The CDR3, as DNA: TGTGCCAGCGGGGAGGACAGCCGAATAACTATTGAAAAACTGTTTTTT. Residues: CASGEDSRITIEKLFF.

This clonotype was seen a few times. The CDR3 DNA sequence: TGTGCCAGCAGCCAAGATTGGGGTAGGGATACGCAGTATTTT. Its protein product is CASSQDWGRDTQYF. The chain is built from TRBV14 and TRBJ2-3; D uncertain. Between the trimmed V and J ends, which lost 0 bases and 6 bases, there was a span of 10 bases. Germline V gives CDR1 SGHDN, CDR2 FVKESK. The CDR3 extends over 14 amino acids.

This sequence joins TRBV6-6 and TRBJ2-5, with D perhaps matching TRBD1 (6 bases). CDR1 and CDR2 (germline): MNHNY, SVGAGI (reference sequence). The length of the CDR3 is 14 residues. V was pared by 5 bases and J by 4 bases, with 14 bases between. CDR3 sequence: CASSLYRAIETQYF. The CDR3 nucleotides are TGTGCCAGCAGTCTCTACAGGGCTATAGAGACCCAGTACTTC.

V usage is TRBV12-3 or TRBV12-4 and J usage is TRBJ1-1; 7 bases are shared with TRBD1. The junction had 14 bases not matched to a gene; V was cut back by 6 bases and J by 1 base. The CDR3 loop spans 17 amino acids. This CDR3 reads CASSPPQTGYENTEAFF. As DNA, the CDR3 is TGTGCCAGCAGCCCTCCCCAGACAGGGTACGAGAACACTGAAGCTTTCTTT.

This chain links TRBV25-1 with TRBJ2-7; possibly TRBD1 or TRBD2 for D (5 bases each). The CDR3 totals 15 residues. Per germline, CDR1 MGHDK and CDR2 SYGVNS. Deletions cut 5 bases from V and 3 bases from J, with 17 bases between. CDR3 bases: TGTGCCAGCAGTAAACCCGGGACCAAGGACTACGAGCAGTACTTC. It encodes CASSKPGTKDYEQYF.

J is TRBJ2-5 and V is TRBV5-8; possible D gene TRBD2, 5 bases. This CDR3 is built from 14 residues. CDR1 is SGHTS, CDR2 YDEGEE, per germline. V dropped 7 bases and J dropped 2 bases, with 15 bases sitting between them. The CDR3 DNA reads as TGTGCCAGCCGCCGGGGTCAAACACAAGAGACCCAGTACTTC. This gives the protein CASRRGQTQETQYF.

As DNA, the CDR3 is TGTGCCAGCAGTTCTGCGGGACAGGGGGCGAACTATGGCTACACCTTC. Amino acids: CASSSAGQGANYGYTF. The V call is TRBV28, the J call TRBJ1-2; 12 nucleotides line up with TRBD1. J gave up 2 bases and V 4 bases, and 5 bases lay outside the gene matches. Germline-derived CDR1 and CDR2 are MDHEN and SYDVKM. The CDR3 spans 16 residues.

The table lists this clonotype with many counts. The chain combines TRBV18 with TRBJ1-2, with 7 bases aligning to TRBD1. Germline values: CDR1 KGHSH, CDR2 LQKENI. Trimming took 4 bases from V and 5 from J; bases not matched to a gene: 13. CDR3 length: 16 residues. The CDR3 DNA sequence: TGTGCCAGCTCACAAACGTCCCAGGACAGGATTTATGGCTACACCTTC. Protein product: CASSQTSQDRIYGYTF.

This chain links TRBV6-5 with TRBJ1-6; TRBD1 agrees at 11 bases. This CDR3 contains 17 residues. J lost 7 bases, V lost 2 bases, and 7 bases had no gene match. The germline V gene encodes CDR1 MNHEY and CDR2 SVGAGI. CDR3 amino acids: CASSYLGTGGNNSPLHF. Written as DNA, the CDR3 is TGTGCCAGCAGTTACCTAGGGACAGGGGGGAACAATTCACCCCTCCACTTT.

This clonotype was seen more than once but under ten times. The V and J genes are TRBV5-6 and TRBJ1-1, with 9 bases matching TRBD1. Germline CDR1 and CDR2: SGHDT and YYEEEE. The V gene end was trimmed by 4 bases and the J gene end by 7 bases; junction bases not matched to a gene: 8. This CDR3 comprises 14 residues. The CDR3 loop reads CASSPGTGYIEAFF. CDR3 in DNA: TGTGCCAGCAGCCCCGGGACAGGGTATATTGAAGCTTTCTTT.

CDR3 DNA sequence: TGTGCCAGCAGCAAGGGACAGCCCCTAACTGGGGCCAACGTCCTGACTTTC. This codes for CASSKGQPLTGANVLTF. The chain uses TRBV6-1 and TRBJ2-6, with TRBD1 identical over 7 bases. The CDR3 runs 17 residues. Looked up from germline, CDR1 is MNHNS and CDR2 is SASEGT. Losses at the gene ends were 6 bases for V and 2 bases for J; bases not matched to a gene: 10.

The chain is built from TRBV7-9 and TRBJ2-7; no firm D call. Germline V gene data show CDR1 as SEHNR and CDR2 as FQNEAQ (reference sequence). The CDR3 spans 14 residues. V was trimmed by 5 bases and J by 4 bases, leaving 15 bases between them. In DNA, the CDR3 is TGTGCCAGCAGCCTCAGGTCCAACTGGTACGAGCAGTACTTC. Translated: CASSLRSNWYEQYF.

This clonotype has a count of ten or more. The genes are TRBV9 and TRBJ1-2; D gene uncertain. CDR1 is SGDLS, CDR2 YYNGEE, per germline. V lost 0 bases, J lost 0 bases, and 9 bases lay in between. The CDR3 loop spans 15 amino acids. In DNA, the CDR3 is TGTGCCAGCAGCGTAGGAACAATCCCTAACTATGGCTACACCTTC. The encoded protein is CASSVGTIPNYGYTF.

The chain links TRBV28 to TRBJ1-1, with TRBD1 matching over 7 bases. J gave up 1 base and V 7 bases, and 12 bases lay outside the gene matches. This CDR3 is built from 16 residues. Per germline, CDR1 MDHEN and CDR2 SYDVKM. The CDR3 spells CASNPPPGTANTEAFF. The DNA for the CDR3 is TGTGCCAGCAATCCCCCCCCCGGGACAGCGAACACTGAAGCTTTCTTT.

The chain uses TRBV9 and TRBJ2-3, with 13 bases fitting TRBD2. Germline V gene data show CDR1 as SGDLS and CDR2 as YYNGEE. V lost 4 bases and J lost 8; bases outside the gene matches: 7. There are 15 residues in the CDR3. CDR3 coding DNA: TGTGCCAGCAGCATAACTAGCGGGGGGGCCCCTACGCAGTATTTT. It codes for CASSITSGGAPTQYF.